There are many counts of the clone carrying this TCR beta chain. The antigen is undetermined. The unsorted libraries were made from 2 million PBMCs kept at -80 C. The yield of each sequencing run was over 190 million TCR-beta sequences from 15-18 subjects. TCRdb recomputed calls from the 5' RACE reads with MiXCR, one row per CDR3 protein. The sample includes 70,000 or so distinct CDR3 sequences, roughly 5.5% of them seen just once. This sample stems from a study of neurological immune-mediated disorders. Study-wide results and limits: Private repertoires in all groups were suggested by the finding that expanded clones across subjects shared no CDR3 amino acid sequences.

The V segment lost 2 bases and the J segment 0 bases; nucleotides outside the gene matches: 5. The CDR3 spans 16 residues. Germline-derived CDR1 and CDR2 are SEHNR and FQNEAQ (reference sequence). This receptor was identified in a woman in her twenties or thirties with multiple sclerosis. Sequencing was done on a sample of PBMCs. The gene calls are TRBV7-9 and TRBJ1-1, with TRBD1 matching 8 bases. Written as DNA, the CDR3 is TGTGCCAGCAGCTTACCTGGACAGGGATTGAACACTGAAGCTTTCTTT. This encodes CASSLPGQGLNTEAFF.